The present T cell receptor (beta chain) was sequenced within a study of OX40 agonist ivuxolimab in advanced cancers. The study, taken as a whole, reports: Expanded clones belonging to CD8+ T cells outnumbered, on average, those of CD4+.

Comments on this clone: No antigen is known for it.

Libraries were prepared by immunoSEQ multiplex PCR; TCRdb keeps only in-frame clonotypes and omits some of them. The table includes tens of thousands of clones, about 91% detected once. The CDR3 is made up of 14 amino acids. V lost 4 bases to trimming and J lost 2 bases, with 11 bases between them. Germline CDR1 is KGHSH and CDR2 is LQKENI. This sequence joins TRBV18 and TRBJ2-5; the D is unclear. This receptor was obtained from an adult with an advanced solid tumor such as melanoma, head and neck, liver or kidney cancer. The sequencing here drew on CD4+ or CD8+ T cells sorted from blood, taken in a trial of the OX40 agonist ivuxolimab. Here the CDR3 reads CASSRTGPQETQYF. The CDR3 bases are TGTGCCAGCTCACGGACCGGGCCTCAAGAGACCCAGTACTTC.